The next 29 T cell receptor beta chains were all read from a single sample in a study of blood T cell repertoires in COVID-19. Sequencing was performed with immunoSEQ multiplex PCR; in TCRdb, only in-frame clones are kept and a portion is missing. The sample consists of around 150,000 clones, 80% of them appearing once. Sample: PBMCs or T cells enriched from blood (not recorded which). These receptors all come from a middle-aged man who had recovered from COVID-19.

This chain uses TRBV2 with TRBJ1-3; the match to TRBD1 covers 8 bases. Unmatched junction bases numbered 7, after V lost 5 bases and J lost 7 bases. Germline assignment: CDR1 SNHLY and CDR2 FYNNEI. The CDR3 is made up of 14 amino acids. In DNA form, the CDR3 reads TGTGCCAGCAGTTCCGGGACAGGTGGCAACACCATATATTTT. Amino acids: CASSSGTGGNTIYF.

This clone was seen more than once but under ten times. The chain carries TRBV5-4 and TRBJ1-2; 8 bases are a match to TRBD1. CDR1 SGHNT and CDR2 YYREEE come from the germline V gene (reference sequence). The junction had 10 bases not matched to a gene; V was cut back by 4 bases and J by 2 bases. CDR3 length: 16 amino acids. As DNA, the CDR3 is TGTGCCAGCAGCCTTGGGGGTGGGACAGGAAACTATGGCTACACCTTC. It codes for CASSLGGGTGNYGYTF.

This chain joins TRBV9 and TRBJ1-1; 7 bases agree with TRBD1. This CDR3 has 17 amino acids. V lost 4 bases, J lost 5 bases, and 17 bases stayed unmatched. Germline loops: CDR1 SGDLS, CDR2 YYNGEE. The CDR3 DNA follows: TGTGCCAGCAGCTCCAGGGGGAATACGGGAAGGTTAACTGAAGCTTTCTTT. Amino acid sequence: CASSSRGNTGRLTEAFF.

To note about this clone: This sample includes further DNA sequences coding for the same CDR3. The rearrangement uses TRBV27 and TRBJ1-2; D is possibly TRBD1 (5 bases). Trimming took off 3 bases at V and 7 bases at J, with 12 bases between the two ends. The germline V gene has CDR1 MNHEY and CDR2 SMNVEV (reference sequence). The CDR3 loop spans 13 amino acids. DNA of the CDR3: TGTGCCAGCAGTTTTTGGCAGGGAGGTGGCTACACCTTC. Protein product: CASSFWQGGGYTF.

This chain uses TRBV5-6 with TRBJ1-6, with TRBD1 as a possible D gene (5 bases). CDR1 is SGHDT and CDR2 is YYEEEE in the germline V gene. V was cut by 6 bases and J by 9 bases, with 22 bases left in between. The CDR3 covers 16 residues. CDR3 bases: TGTGCCAGCATCCGAAACCCTTCTACAGACAGTTCACCCCTCCACTTT. Translating gives CASIRNPSTDSSPLHF.

The genes are TRBV30 and TRBJ1-2; 7 nucleotides agree with TRBD1. Germline CDR1 is GTSNPN and CDR2 is SVGIG (reference sequence). This CDR3 has 14 residues. The junction had 8 bases not matched to a gene; V was cut back by 3 bases and J by 4 bases. The CDR3 nucleotides are TGTGCCTGGAGGGATATAACAGGGGCCTATGGCTACACCTTC. This translates into CAWRDITGAYGYTF.

The rearrangement links TRBV2 to TRBJ1-2; the D gene is possibly TRBD1 (5 bases). V was shortened by 10 bases and J by 4 bases, with 25 bases between the two germline ends. The CDR3 runs 16 residues. CDR1 and CDR2 (germline): SNHLY, FYNNEI. CDR3 coding DNA: TGTGCCAACATAGCGGCGGCGGGGGGTCTTCTCTATGGCTACACCTTC. It specifies CANIAAAGGLLYGYTF.

The rearrangement links TRBV14 to TRBJ2-2; D possibly corresponds to TRBD2 (7 bases). In germline, CDR1 is SGHDN, CDR2 FVKESK. This CDR3 has 14 amino acids. V was clipped by 4 bases and J by 7 bases, with 13 bases between them. The CDR3, as DNA: TGTGCCAGCAGCCCAGGGCGGGGGCTCGGGGAGCTGTTTTTT. It is translated as CASSPGRGLGELFF.

The CDR3 region has the DNA TGCAGCGTTGAAAGAGGGACGAACACCGGGGAGCTGTTTTTT. Translated, it gives CSVERGTNTGELFF. The chain links TRBV29-1 to TRBJ2-2; a weak D match, TRBD2 (5 bases). The CDR3 runs 14 residues. CDR1 is SQVTM, CDR2 ANQGSEA, per germline. V lost 2 bases, J lost 0 bases, and 7 bases lay in between.

The chain couples TRBV2 to TRBJ2-5, with D possibly TRBD2 on 5 matching bases. CDR3 size: 12 residues. Per germline, CDR1 SNHLY and CDR2 FYNNEI. Trimming stripped 5 bases from V and 6 bases from J, with 10 bases between. CDR3 DNA sequence: TGTGCCAGCAGTTCGGGGAAGAAGACCCAGTACTTC. Translation: CASSSGKKTQYF.

The chain recombines TRBV13 with TRBJ2-3; D unclear. V lost 3 bases, J lost 5 bases, and 6 bases lay in between. The germline CDR1 and CDR2 sequences are PRHDT and FYEKMQ (reference sequence). The CDR3 runs to 12 residues. In nucleotides, the CDR3 is TGTGCCAGCAGCTTGCGTGGAGATACGCAGTATTTT. Translating gives CASSLRGDTQYF.

This clone came up once. The CDR3 is CASSPTGEANQPQHF. Here the CDR3 DNA reads TGCGCCAGCTCCCCGACAGGGGAAGCCAATCAGCCCCAGCATTTT. The V gene is TRBV5-1, the J gene TRBJ1-5, with 8 bases fitting TRBD1. CDR3 length equals 15 residues. J lost 3 bases, V lost 7 bases, and 9 bases had no gene match. Germline loops: CDR1 SGHRS, CDR2 YFSETQ.

The chain recombines TRBV30 with TRBJ1-2, with D possibly matching TRBD1 (5 bases). Germline V gives CDR1 GTSNPN, CDR2 SVGIG (reference sequence). The V end lost 6 bases, the J end lost 8 bases, and 22 bases lay between the germline ends. CDR3 length: 14 residues. CDR3 loop: CACIPPGLRKGYTF. In nucleotides, the CDR3 is TGTGCCTGTATTCCCCCGGGACTCAGGAAAGGCTACACCTTC.

This chain joins TRBV9 and TRBJ2-3; TRBD1 aligns across 10 bases. The CDR3 extends over 14 amino acids. CDR1 is SGDLS, CDR2 YYNGEE, per germline. J lost 4 bases, V lost 4 bases, and 3 bases had no gene match. CDR3 nucleotide sequence: TGTGCCAGCAGCATGGGACAGGGGTCAGATACGCAGTATTTT. This sequence encodes CASSMGQGSDTQYF.

The chain employs TRBV5-1 and TRBJ2-7; maybe TRBD2 (6 bases). The V and J ends lost 4 bases and 2 bases respectively, with 19 bases between them. Germline V lookup: CDR1 SGHRS, CDR2 YFSETQ. The CDR3 consists of 16 residues. The CDR3 loop is CASSEISGTGTYEQYF. The CDR3 region has the DNA TGCGCCAGCAGCGAGATATCCGGGACTGGTACCTACGAGCAGTACTTC.

The CDR3 nucleotides are TGTGCCGGACGACAGGGGATGTGGGAGTCGGCTTTCTTT. Amino acids: CAGRQGMWESAFF. This chain links TRBV6-5 with TRBJ1-1, with 8 bases fitting TRBD1. This CDR3 comprises 13 residues. CDR1 is MNHEY, CDR2 SVGAGI, per germline. J lost 11 bases, V lost 11 bases, and 16 bases had no gene match.

The chain combines TRBV6-5 with TRBJ2-3, with 7 bases matching TRBD2. Germline-derived CDR1 and CDR2 are MNHEY and SVGAGI. With V trimmed by 2 bases and J by 1 base, 3 bases remained unmatched. There are 15 residues in the CDR3. CDR3 in DNA: TGTGCCAGCAGTTACCAGCGGGGCCGCACAGATACGCAGTATTTT. Protein: CASSYQRGRTDTQYF.

The rearrangement links TRBV29-1 to TRBJ2-5; 10 positions match TRBD1. The CDR3 has 13 amino acids. The J segment lost 5 bases and the V segment lost 7 bases, leaving 7 bases of the junction unmatched. CDR1 is SQVTM, CDR2 ANQGSEA, per germline. The CDR3 DNA sequence: TGCAGCGCGGGACAGGGGAGTTGGGAGACCCAGTACTTC. This gives the protein CSAGQGSWETQYF.

The rearrangement joins TRBV15 to TRBJ1-1; D is possibly TRBD1 (5 bases). V was cut by 1 base and J by 3 bases, with 15 bases left in between. Germline CDR1 LNHNV, CDR2 YYDKDF (reference sequence). The CDR3 loop spans 16 amino acids. CDR3 protein: CATSRVSARGDTEAFF. The CDR3, as DNA: TGTGCCACCAGCAGAGTCTCGGCTCGGGGGGACACTGAAGCTTTCTTT.

J is TRBJ1-1 and V is TRBV9; no reliable D call. The CDR3 extends over 12 amino acids. Germline loops: CDR1 SGDLS, CDR2 YYNGEE. The germline V and J ends were trimmed by 3 bases and 3 bases, with 6 bases remaining between them. For the CDR3, the DNA is TGTGCCAGCAGCGCTCGGGACACTGAAGCTTTCTTT. Translation: CASSARDTEAFF.

V and J are TRBV3-1 (or the pseudogene TRBV3-2) and TRBJ2-3; D gene unclear. The germline V gene has CDR1 LGHDT and CDR2 YNNKEL (reference sequence). V was shortened by 9 bases and J by 2 bases, with 9 bases between the two germline ends. The CDR3 contains 12 residues. The CDR3 DNA reads as TGTGCCAGTCGCGGAACCACAGATACGCAGTATTTT. Translating it yields CASRGTTDTQYF.

Of note for this clone: Other DNA sequences in the same sample also yield this CDR3. V gene TRBV11-3 combines with J gene TRBJ1-1; tentative D call: TRBD1 (6 bases). This CDR3 is built from 14 residues. The germline V gene encodes CDR1 SGHNT and CDR2 YENEEA. Deletions cut 3 bases from V and 1 base from J, with 9 bases between. The DNA of the CDR3 is TGTGCCAGCAGCTTTGGGGGCGGGAACACTGAAGCTTTCTTT. The encoded protein is CASSFGGGNTEAFF. Full variable domain (outside the CDR3, taken from reference TRBV11-3 and TRBJ1-1): EAGVVQSPRYKIIEKKQPVAFWCNPISGHNTLYWYLQNLGQGPELLIRYENEEAVDDSQLPKDRFSAERLKGVDSTLKIQPAELGDSAVYLCASSFGGGNTEAFFGQGTRLTVV.

This clone has only a few counts. This chain connects TRBV5-1 to TRBJ1-1; D gene uncertain. In germline, CDR1 is SGHRS, CDR2 YFSETQ. Trimming took 0 bases from V and 4 from J, leaving 7 bases between them. The CDR3 is made up of 13 amino acids. DNA for the CDR3: TGCGCCAGCAGCTTGGTACTTGGCACTGAAGCTTTCTTT. It codes for CASSLVLGTEAFF.

This chain connects TRBV2 to TRBJ2-5; tentatively, D is TRBD1 (6 bases). Looked up from germline, CDR1 is SNHLY and CDR2 is FYNNEI. V was shortened by 8 bases and J by 0 bases, with 13 bases between the two germline ends. The CDR3 length is 14 residues. The CDR3 sequence: CASGKTGYQETQYF. The CDR3 coding sequence is TGTGCCAGCGGCAAAACAGGGTACCAAGAGACCCAGTACTTC. The entire variable domain, with the rest obtained from reference TRBV2 and TRBJ2-5, is as follows: EPEVTQTPSHQVTQMGQEVILRCVPISNHLYFYWYRQILGQKVEFLVSFYNNEISEKSEIFDDQFSVERPDGSNFTLKIRSTKLEDSAMYFCASGKTGYQETQYFGPGTRLLVL.

This chain links TRBV7-8 with TRBJ2-3, with TRBD2 as a possible D gene (5 bases). Germline values: CDR1 SGHVS, CDR2 FQNEAQ. Trimming removed 3 bases from V and 4 bases from J, with 20 bases in between. The CDR3 loop spans 17 amino acids. CDR3 in amino acids: CASSFRPRGEWADTQYF. Here the CDR3 DNA reads TGTGCCAGCAGCTTTCGCCCCCGGGGTGAGTGGGCAGATACGCAGTATTTT.

The V and J genes are TRBV30 and TRBJ1-5; D gene uncertain. The ends were cut back, 0 bases at V and 10 bases at J, with 10 bases in the middle. The CDR3 covers 12 residues. The V gene's germline CDR1 is GTSNPN and CDR2 SVGIG (reference sequence). In nucleotides, the CDR3 is TGTGCCTGGAGTGTACCGGGGATCCCCCAGCATTTT. Translating it yields CAWSVPGIPQHF.

The chain has TRBV19 and TRBJ2-5, with D possibly TRBD2 on 6 matching bases. This CDR3 spans 15 amino acids. Germline CDR1 is LNHDA and CDR2 is SQIVND (reference sequence). Trimming took off 3 bases at V and 4 bases at J, with 15 bases between the two ends. As DNA, the CDR3 is TGTGCCAGTAGTATCCCTAGCGTCTTTGGAGAGACCCAGTACTTC. This encodes CASSIPSVFGETQYF.

The chain carries TRBV18 and TRBJ2-3; TRBD2 matches at 12 bases. The CDR3 runs 16 residues. Germline lookup yields CDR1 KGHSH and CDR2 LQKENI. With 3 bases clipped from V and 2 bases from J, the junction kept 3 bases outside the gene matches. As DNA, the CDR3 is TGTGCCAGCTCACCTTCTAGCGGGGGGGTCACAGATACGCAGTATTTT. The encoded protein is CASSPSSGGVTDTQYF.

V is TRBV7-8 and J is TRBJ2-7, with 10 nucleotides matching TRBD2. Trimming cost V 5 bases and J 0 bases; bases outside gene matches: 4. This CDR3 region has 15 residues. Germline V gives CDR1 SGHVS, CDR2 FQNEAQ. The CDR3 DNA reads as TGTGCCAGCAGCCCTGTAGCGGGGGGCTCCTACGAGCAGTACGTC. Translating it yields CASSPVAGGSYEQYV.